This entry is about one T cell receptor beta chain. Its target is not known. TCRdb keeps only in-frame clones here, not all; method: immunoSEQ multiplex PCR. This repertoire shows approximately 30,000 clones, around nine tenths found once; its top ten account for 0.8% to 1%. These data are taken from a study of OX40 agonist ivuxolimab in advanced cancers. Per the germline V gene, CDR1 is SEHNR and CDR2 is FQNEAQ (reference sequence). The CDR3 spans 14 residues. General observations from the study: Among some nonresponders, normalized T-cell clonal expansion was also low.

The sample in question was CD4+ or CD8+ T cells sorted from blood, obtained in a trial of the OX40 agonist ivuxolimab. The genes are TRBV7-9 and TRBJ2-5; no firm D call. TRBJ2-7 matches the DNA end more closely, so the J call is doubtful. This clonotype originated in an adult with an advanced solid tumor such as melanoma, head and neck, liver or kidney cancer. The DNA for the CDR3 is TGTGCCAGCAGCTTAGGCGTACCATCCTACGAGCAGTACTTC. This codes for CASSLGVPSYEQYF.